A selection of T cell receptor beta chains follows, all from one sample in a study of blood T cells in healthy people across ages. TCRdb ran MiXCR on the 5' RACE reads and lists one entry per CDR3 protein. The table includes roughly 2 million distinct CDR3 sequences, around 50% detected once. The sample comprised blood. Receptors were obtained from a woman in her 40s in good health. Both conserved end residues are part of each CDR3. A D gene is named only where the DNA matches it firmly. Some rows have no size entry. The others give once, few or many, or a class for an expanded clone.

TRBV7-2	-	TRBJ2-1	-	TGTGCCAGCAGCTCCTACGGCCAAAGTTACAATGAGCAGTTCTTC	CASSSYGQSYNEQFF
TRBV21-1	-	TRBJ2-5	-	TGTGCCAGCAGCAAAGGGACCCAAGAGACCCAGTACTTC	CASSKGTQETQYF
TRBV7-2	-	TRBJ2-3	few	TGTGCCAGCAGCAACCTGATTTCAGGACACCTAAGCACAGATACGCAGTATTTT	CASSNLISGHLSTDTQYF
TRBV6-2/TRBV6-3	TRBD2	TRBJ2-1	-	TGTGCCAGCAGTTACGGGAGCGGGGGGAGACTTTACAATGAGCAGTTCTTC	CASSYGSGGRLYNEQFF
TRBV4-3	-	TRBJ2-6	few	TGCGCCAGCAGCCAGAGGGGCTGGGGGGACTCTGGGGCCAACGTCCTGACTTTC	CASSQRGWGDSGANVLTF
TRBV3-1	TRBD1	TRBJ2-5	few	TGTGCCAGCAGCCAATCCCTATTTTCTTCGGGACAGGGAGAAGAGACCCAGTACTTC	CASSQSLFSSGQGEETQYF
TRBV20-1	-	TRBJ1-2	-	TGCATCCAAAAAACTAACAGGGTCCCTTATGGCTACACCTTC	CIQKTNRVPYGYTF
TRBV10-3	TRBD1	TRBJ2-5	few	TGTGCCATCAGAGGGACAGACATCCAAGAGACCCAGTACTTC	CAIRGTDIQETQYF
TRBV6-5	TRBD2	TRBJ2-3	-	TGTGCCAGCAGCCTTACTAGCGGGGGTCTGGTCCTCACAGATACGCAGTATTTT	CASSLTSGGLVLTDTQYF
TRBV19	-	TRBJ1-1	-	TGTGCCAGTATCCCTAGGCTCGGCCCCACTGAAGCTTTCTTT	CASIPRLGPTEAFF
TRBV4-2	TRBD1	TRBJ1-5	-	TGTGCCAGCAGCCAAGGGGGACAGGGAAGTTATCAGCCCCAGCATTTT	CASSQGGQGSYQPQHF
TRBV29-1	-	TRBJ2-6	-	TGCAGCGTCATATCCGGACACCGCTCTGGGGCCAACGTCCTGACTTTC	CSVISGHRSGANVLTF
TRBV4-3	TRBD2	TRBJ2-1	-	TGCGCCAGCAGCCAAGATCAGGGACGAGCGGGGAACAATGAGCAGTTCTTC	CASSQDQGRAGNNEQFF
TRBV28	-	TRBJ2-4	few	TGTGCCAGCAGTTTATATTCTGTTATGGGGAACATTCAGTACTTC	CASSLYSVMGNIQYF
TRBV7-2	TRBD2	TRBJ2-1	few	TGTGCCAGCAGCTTACGAGCGGGGGGGCCTAATGAGCAGTTCTTC	CASSLRAGGPNEQFF
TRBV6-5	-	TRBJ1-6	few	TGTGCCAGCAGTTACTCGAAAGGGGCAAAAAATTCACCCCTCCACTTT	CASSYSKGAKNSPLHF
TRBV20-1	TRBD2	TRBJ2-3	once	TGCAGTGCTAGGCGGGGGGCCCTTAGCACAGATACGCAGTATTTT	CSARRGALSTDTQYF
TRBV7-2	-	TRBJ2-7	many	TGTGCCAGCAGCTTAGAGTACGAGCAGTACTTC	CASSLEYEQYF
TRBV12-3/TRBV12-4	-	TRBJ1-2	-	TGTGCCACCATCTGGGGGGAGCTTGCTAACTATGGCTACACCTTC	CATIWGELANYGYTF
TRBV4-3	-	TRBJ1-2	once	TGCGCCAGCAGCCAAGGGGAGGGGTTATATGGCTACACCTTC	CASSQGEGLYGYTF
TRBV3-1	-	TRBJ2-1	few	TGTGCCAGCAGCCAAGATCGAGGGGAACTTTCGGGTGAGCAGTTCTTC	CASSQDRGELSGEQFF
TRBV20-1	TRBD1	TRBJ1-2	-	TGCAGTGCTCAAGGTCGGGACAGCGGCCATGTTGGCTACACCTTC	CSAQGRDSGHVGYTF
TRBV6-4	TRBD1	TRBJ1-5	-	TGTGCCAGCAGTAAACAGGGGGCCGGTCAGCCCCAGCATTTT	CASSKQGAGQPQHF
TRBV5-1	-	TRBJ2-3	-	TGCGCCAGCAGCGCGGGACCAAATACGCAGTATTTT	CASSAGPNTQYF
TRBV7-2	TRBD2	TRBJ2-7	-	TGTGCCAGCAGCTTAGATGCTAGCGGGGGAAGTCTGTACTTC	CASSLDASGGSLYF
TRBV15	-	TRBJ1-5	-	TGTGCCACCAGCAGGACCCGGCCCTCGGGCAATCAGCCCCAGCATTTT	CATSRTRPSGNQPQHF
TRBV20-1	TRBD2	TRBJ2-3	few	TGCAGTGCTAGAGACCCAACCGGGACTAGCGGCACAGATACGCAGTATTTT	CSARDPTGTSGTDTQYF
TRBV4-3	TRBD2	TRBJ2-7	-	TGCGCCAGCAGCGAAGGGACTAGCGGATCCTACGAGCAGTACTTC	CASSEGTSGSYEQYF
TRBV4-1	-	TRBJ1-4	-	TGCGCCAGCAGTCGGCATGAGACCGGGACCTCAACTAATGAAAAACTGTTTTTT	CASSRHETGTSTNEKLFF
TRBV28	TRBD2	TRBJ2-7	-	TGTGCCAGCAGGGGACTAGCGGGGGGGCCTGGAGAGCAGTACTTC	CASRGLAGGPGEQYF
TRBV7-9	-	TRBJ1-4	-	TGTGCCAGCAGTTTAGTTCGGGGGATCGGGAGTGAAAAACTGTTTTTT	CASSLVRGIGSEKLFF
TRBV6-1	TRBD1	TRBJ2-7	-	TGTGCCAGCAGCGCGGGCGGACAGGGGAAAACTTCCTACGTGCAGTACTTC	CASSAGGQGKTSYVQYF
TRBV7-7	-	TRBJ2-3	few	TGTGCTAGCAGCCGACAGGACAGAGATACGCAGTATTTT	CASSRQDRDTQYF
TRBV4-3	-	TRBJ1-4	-	TGCGCCAGCAGCCAAGATATAATGGGGCCTAATGGAAAACTGTTTTTT	CASSQDIMGPNGKLFF
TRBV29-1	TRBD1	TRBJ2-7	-	TGCAGCGTTGGACAGGGAGTTCAGCAGTACTTC	CSVGQGVQQYF
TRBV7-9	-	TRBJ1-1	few	TGTGCCAGCAGCTTAGACGCTTTCTTT	CASSLDAFF
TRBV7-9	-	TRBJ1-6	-	TGTGCCAGCAGCTACGGACCGAGCCCCTATAATTCACCCCTCCACTTT	CASSYGPSPYNSPLHF
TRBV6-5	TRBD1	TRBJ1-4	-	TGTGCCAGCAGGGGCGGACAGGGGACCTCTAATGAAAAACTGTTTTTT	CASRGGQGTSNEKLFF
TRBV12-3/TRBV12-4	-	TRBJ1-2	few	TGTGCCAGCAGTCCCCAGGGAAGCGGCGGCTACACCTTC	CASSPQGSGGYTF
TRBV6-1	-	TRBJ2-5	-	TGTGCCAGCAGCATACAACCACCTGCCTGGGCTGAGACCCAGTACTTC	CASSIQPPAWAETQYF
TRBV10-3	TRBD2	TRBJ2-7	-	TGTGCCATCAGTGAAGGGACTAGCGGAGGCTACGAGCAGTACTTC	CAISEGTSGGYEQYF
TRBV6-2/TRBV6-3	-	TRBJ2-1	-	TGTGCCAGCAGCCACGGGGGGCCTCTCCACTTC	CASSHGGPLHF
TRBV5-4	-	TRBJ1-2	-	TGTGCCAGCACTCAGGACAGTCCTCTATTGGGGGGCTACACCTTC	CASTQDSPLLGGYTF
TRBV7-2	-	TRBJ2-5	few	TGTGCCAGCAGCGGGGCCGGGCTCGGGACCCAGTACTTC	CASSGAGLGTQYF
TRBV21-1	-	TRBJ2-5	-	TGTGCCAGCAGCACCCGCTTGAGGGCTCAAGCTAGGGAGACCCAGTACTTC	CASSTRLRAQARETQYF
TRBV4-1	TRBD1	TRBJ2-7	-	TGCGCCAGCAGCCAGGGACCCGGGACAGGGACAACCTACGAGCAGTACTTC	CASSQGPGTGTTYEQYF
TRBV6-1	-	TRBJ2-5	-	TGTGCCAGCAGTGCCGCCGGGAGCTTCCAAGAGACCCAGTACTTC	CASSAAGSFQETQYF
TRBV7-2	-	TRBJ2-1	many	TGCGCCAGCAGCTTGGGTCCAGGAAATGAGCAGTTCTTC	CASSLGPGNEQFF
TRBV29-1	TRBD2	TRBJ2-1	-	TGCAGCGTTGACTACGGCCCAGTGGATCTAGCGGGGGACAATGAGCAGTTCTTC	CSVDYGPVDLAGDNEQFF
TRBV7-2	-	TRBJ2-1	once	TGTGCCAGCAGCTTAGGGTACACGACGAATGAGCAGTTCTTC	CASSLGYTTNEQFF
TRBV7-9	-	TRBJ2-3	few	TGTGCCAGCAGCCTTCCGACAGCCTTAGATACGCAGTATTTT	CASSLPTALDTQYF
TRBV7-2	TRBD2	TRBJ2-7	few	TGTGCCAGCAGCTTAGCAAGCGTCCGGGGGGGCGGCTCCTACGAGCAGTACTTC	CASSLASVRGGGSYEQYF
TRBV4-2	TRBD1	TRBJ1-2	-	TGTGCCAGCAGCCAAGATCCCCACAGGGGGCGCGGGGATGGCTACACCTTC	CASSQDPHRGRGDGYTF
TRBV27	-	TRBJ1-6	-	TGTGCCAGCAGTATCCGCACAGGAATTAATTCACCCCTCCACTTT	CASSIRTGINSPLHF
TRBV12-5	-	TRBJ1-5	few	TGTGCTAGTGGTCCTCAGCAGGGGCCTATAGGCAATCAGCCCCAGCATTTT	CASGPQQGPIGNQPQHF
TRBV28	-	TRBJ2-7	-	TGTGCCAGCAGTCCTTCGGGGGAAGGGGCCTACGAGCAGTACTTC	CASSPSGEGAYEQYF
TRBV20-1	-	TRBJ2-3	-	TGCAGTGCTAGAGACAGCCCGGAAGATACGCAGTATTTT	CSARDSPEDTQYF